This T cell receptor (beta chain) was obtained from a study of shared clonotypes between healthy human individuals. Notes on the study in general: Naive subsets, compared against memory subsets, generally had larger estimated richness values.

V gave up 5 bases and J gave up 6 bases, with 17 bases separating them. Germline-derived CDR1 and CDR2 are MNHNY and SVGAGI (reference sequence). The CDR3 length is 15 residues. A deep-level run was used for the assay. Each replicate PCR on the sorted subsets used about 220 ng DNA (around 31,000 T cell genomes). Authors' processing steps: Junction-only immunoSEQ sequences carried no quality scores, so filtering differed. Method: immunoSEQ multiplex PCR; TCRdb's copy keeps in-frame clones and lacks some. V and J calls and clone size are as listed in that table; D and trimming were resolved from the DNA. The data show 850,000 to 1,100,000 clones, 60% to 80% seen once. This clone was recorded a few times. Its target is not known.

Sequenced sample: memory CD4+ T cells from PBMCs. The subset denotes: CD45RA-negative fraction. The rearrangement uses TRBV6-6 and TRBJ2-1; a possible D gene is TRBD1 (5 bases). The receptor's source is a man aged 18 to 35 in good health. Some clones in this sample may be carry-over from other donors' samples. CDR3 sequence: CASSPSRVGLNEQFF. CDR3 coding DNA: TGTGCCAGCAGTCCGTCCAGGGTGGGCCTCAATGAGCAGTTCTTC.